This T cell receptor (beta chain) was recovered during a study of shared clonotypes between healthy human individuals. Regarding the study as a whole: Non-shared clonotypes showed lower generation probabilities than clonotypes common to all four donors.

The table came from immunoSEQ multiplex PCR; TCRdb's copy has only in-frame clones and leaves some out. The sample carries about 1.5 million clones, 95% to 97% recorded once. This CDR3 has 14 residues. Per germline, CDR1 SGHTA and CDR2 FQGNSA. V lost 1 base, J lost 2 bases, and 9 bases lay in between. In regard to this clone: As yet, its antigen is unknown.

The J gene is TRBJ2-7, the V gene TRBV7-2, with a weak D call TRBD1 (6 bases). Sample: naive CD4+ T cells sorted from blood. Stated subset: CD45RA+ positively selected. The clonotype was recovered from a man between 25 and 39 years old in good health. The CDR3 loop reads CASSLGDTTYEQYF. CDR3 in DNA: TGTGCCAGCAGCTTAGGGGACACTACCTACGAGCAGTACTTC.